A selection of T cell receptor beta chains follows, all from one sample in a study of Graves' ophthalmopathy and Graves' hyperthyroidism. TCRdb processed the multiplex PCR reads anew with MiXCR; each CDR3 protein has one entry. Of about 590,000 distinct CDR3 sequences listed, about two fifths are singletons. The sample consisted of peripheral blood or thyroid tissue (not recorded which). These receptors all stem from an adult man with Graves' hyperthyroidism. Both conserved end residues are part of each CDR3. The D gene is left open where the match is weak. Part of the rows lack a size; the others show once, few, many or a class for expanded clones.

D gene	clone size	V gene	J gene	CDR3 protein	CDR3 DNA
TRBD2	many	TRBV6-5	TRBJ2-7	CASRTAGSYEQYF	TGTGCCAGCAGGACAGCGGGAAGCTACGAGCAGTACTTC
TRBD2	NA	TRBV12-3/TRBV12-4	TRBJ2-2	CASILAGDTGELFF	TGTGCCAGCATACTAGCGGGAGATACCGGGGAGCTGTTTTTT
NA	NA	TRBV29-1	TRBJ1-1	CSVEEPQGF	TGCAGCGTTGAAGAGCCTCAGGGCTTT
TRBD1	few	TRBV7-2	TRBJ1-2	CASSSRTGGFGYYGYTF	TGTGCCAGCAGCTCACGGACAGGGGGCTTCGGATACTATGGCTACACCTTC
NA	few	TRBV6-6	TRBJ2-2	CASSSWGLNTGELFF	TGTGCCAGCAGTTCTTGGGGGCTCAACACCGGGGAGCTGTTTTTT
NA	NA	TRBV7-6	TRBJ2-3	CASSRLSRTDTQYF	TGTGCCAGCAGCCGACTAAGTCGCACAGATACGCAGTATTTT
NA	many	TRBV20-1	TRBJ2-7	CSARGTNPYEQYF	TGCAGTGCTAGAGGGACAAACCCCTACGAGCAGTACTTC
NA	many	TRBV10-3	TRBJ1-2	CAIRRDSKYGYTF	TGTGCCATCAGGAGAGACAGCAAATATGGCTACACCTTC
NA	NA	TRBV30	TRBJ1-3	CAWSVSQGNTIYF	TGTGCCTGGAGTGTGAGTCAGGGAAACACCATATATTTT
NA	few	TRBV9	TRBJ1-2	CASSVDTDYGCTF	TGTGCCAGCAGCGTAGACACAGACTATGGCTGCACCTTC
NA	NA	TRBV11-3	TRBJ2-2	CASSQDRWNTGELFF	TGCGCCAGCAGCCAAGATCGCTGGAACACCGGGGAGCTGTTTTTT
NA	many	TRBV20-1	TRBJ1-1	CSARDPYDGNTEAFF	TGCAGTGCTAGAGACCCCTACGATGGGAACACTGAAGCTTTCTTT
NA	NA	TRBV7-9	TRBJ2-1	CASSFLVQYNEQFF	TGTGCCAGCAGCTTTTTGGTCCAGTACAATGAGCAGTTCTTC
NA	NA	TRBV29-1	TRBJ2-3	CSVDTGTTAITDTQYF	TGCAGCGTCGACACCGGGACCACCGCAATCACAGATACGCAGTATTTT
NA	many	TRBV10-1	TRBJ1-1	CASSESPQQPNTEAFF	TGCGCCAGCAGTGAGTCCCCACAACAGCCTAACACTGAAGCTTTCTTT
NA	many	TRBV28	TRBJ1-1	CASSLQGLEAFF	TGTGCCAGCAGTTTACAGGGCCTTGAAGCTTTCTTT
NA	NA	TRBV29-1	TRBJ2-5	CSVARGAETQYF	TGCAGCGTTGCCAGGGGCGCAGAGACCCAGTACTTC
NA	NA	TRBV10-3	TRBJ1-2	CAIKPAGIGYTF	TGTGCCATCAAGCCCGCAGGGATAGGCTACACCTTC
NA	many	TRBV3-1	TRBJ2-7	CASSQEGEQYF	TGTGCCAGCAGCCAGGAAGGGGAGCAGTACTTC
TRBD2	NA	TRBV20-1	TRBJ2-5	CSATSGETQYF	TGCAGTGCCACTAGCGGAGAGACCCAGTACTTC
NA	NA	TRBV5-4	TRBJ2-7	CASSLWQGYNEQYF	TGTGCCAGCAGCTTATGGCAGGGTTACAATGAGCAGTACTTC
NA	many	TRBV3-1	TRBJ2-6	CASSQGDSGANVLTF	TGTGCCAGCAGCCAGGGGGACTCTGGGGCCAACGTCCTGACTTTC
TRBD2	few	TRBV7-3	TRBJ2-3	CASSLTAGGADTQYF	TGTGCCAGCAGCTTAACGGCCGGGGGGGCGGATACGCAGTATTTT
NA	NA	TRBV20-1	TRBJ2-1	CSARVPGNEQFF	TGCAGTGCTAGAGTCCCAGGTAATGAGCAGTTCTTC
TRBD1	many	TRBV5-5	TRBJ1-6	CASRSGTGLTPLHF	TGTGCCAGCAGATCGGGGACAGGCCTGACACCCCTCCACTTT
NA	NA	TRBV20-1	TRBJ2-5	CSAGPILRGERWETQYF	TGCAGTGCTGGACCGATACTGAGGGGGGAAAGGTGGGAGACCCAGTACTTC
TRBD1	few	TRBV29-1	TRBJ2-7	CSVGTGGIYEQYF	TGCAGCGTGGGAACAGGGGGTATCTACGAGCAGTACTTC
NA	few	TRBV6-6	TRBJ1-1	CASSYPLIRARSTEAFF	TGTGCCAGCAGTTACCCCCTTATCCGGGCTCGGAGCACTGAAGCTTTCTTT
NA	NA	TRBV5-1	TRBJ2-7	CASSPRPQSQYEQYF	TGTGCCAGCAGCCCCCGACCGCAATCCCAATACGAGCAGTACTTC
NA	NA	TRBV7-6	TRBJ2-7	CASSQEQGYEQYF	TGTGCCAGCAGCCAGGAACAGGGATACGAGCAGTACTTC
NA	few	TRBV12-3/TRBV12-4	TRBJ2-7	CASSIGQPYEQYF	TGTGCCAGCAGTATCGGACAGCCCTACGAGCAGTACTTC
NA	once	TRBV4-3	TRBJ1-5	CASSQDRVAQETQHF	TGCGCCAGCAGCCAAGATAGGGTGGCCCAAGAGACCCAGCATTTT
TRBD2	NA	TRBV11-2	TRBJ2-5	CASSLRLAGGWETQYF	TGTGCCAGCAGCTTGAGACTAGCGGGAGGTTGGGAGACCCAGTACTTC
NA	NA	TRBV5-1	TRBJ1-2	CASSLGRFSSYGCTF	TGCGCCAGCAGCTTGGGACGGTTTTCCTCTTATGGCTGCACCTTC
NA	NA	TRBV29-1	TRBJ1-2	CSSPPAGVRYGYTF	TGCAGCTCACCACCCGCAGGGGTCCGCTATGGCTACACCTTC
NA	few	TRBV29-1	TRBJ1-4	CSVARVIIGDTTNEKLFF	TGCAGCGTTGCGCGAGTAATTATCGGGGACACCACTAATGAAAAACTGTTTTTT
NA	NA	TRBV7-9	TRBJ1-6	CASSLDEVNSPLHF	TGTGCCAGCAGCTTAGATGAGGTGAATTCACCCCTCCACTTT
NA	NA	TRBV2	TRBJ1-2	CASSDGISSGNTF	TGTGCCAGCAGTGATGGGATCAGCTCTGGAAACACCTTC
TRBD2	NA	TRBV19	TRBJ2-2	CASSPTSGGVREQFF	TGTGCCAGTAGTCCGACTAGCGGGGGTGTAAGGGAGCAGTTTTTT
NA	NA	TRBV28	TRBJ1-5	CASSSDRTGQPQHF	TGTGCCAGCAGTTCCGACCGAACAGGGCAGCCCCAGCATTTT
NA	NA	TRBV7-9	TRBJ1-5	CASREHGTSNQPQHF	TGTGCCAGCAGAGAACATGGGACTAGCAATCAGCCCCAGCATTTT
TRBD1	NA	TRBV9	TRBJ2-7	CASRGQGGFGNEQYF	TGTGCCAGCAGAGGACAGGGGGGGTTCGGAAACGAGCAGTACTTC
TRBD1	NA	TRBV2	TRBJ2-7	CASSGDRSSYEQYF	TGTGCCAGCAGTGGGGACAGAAGCTCCTACGAGCAGTACTTC
NA	once	TRBV5-1	TRBJ2-5	CASSFRIVDKKTQYF	TGTGCCAGCAGCTTTCGGATTGTGGACAAAAAGACCCAGTACTTC
TRBD1	NA	TRBV3-1	TRBJ1-6	CASTQRTGGNSPLHF	TGTGCCAGCACCCAACGGACAGGTGGCAATTCACCCCTCCACTTT